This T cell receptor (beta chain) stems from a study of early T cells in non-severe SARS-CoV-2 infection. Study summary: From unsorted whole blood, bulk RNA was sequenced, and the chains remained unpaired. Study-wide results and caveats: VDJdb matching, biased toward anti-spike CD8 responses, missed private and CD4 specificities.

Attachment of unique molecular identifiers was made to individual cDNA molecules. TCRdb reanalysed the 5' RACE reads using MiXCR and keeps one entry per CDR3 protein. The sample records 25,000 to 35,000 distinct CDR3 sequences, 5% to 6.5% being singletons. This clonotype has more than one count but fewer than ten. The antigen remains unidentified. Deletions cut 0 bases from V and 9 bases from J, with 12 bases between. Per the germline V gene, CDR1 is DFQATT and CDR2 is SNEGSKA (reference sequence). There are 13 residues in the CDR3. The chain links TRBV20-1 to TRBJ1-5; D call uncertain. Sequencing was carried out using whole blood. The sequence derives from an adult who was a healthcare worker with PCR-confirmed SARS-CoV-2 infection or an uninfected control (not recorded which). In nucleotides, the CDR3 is TGCAGTGCTAGAGATGGCCCCGGGCGGCCCCAGCATTTT. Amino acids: CSARDGPGRPQHF.